This T cell receptor (beta chain) was captured in a study of shared clonotypes between healthy human individuals. Study-wide context: The donors, a couple of women and a few men, were aged 18 to 49. Plates per donor: three CD4 naive, three CD4 memory, two CD8 naive, one CD8 memory.

Both subsets, CD45RA+ naive and CD45RA-negative memory, were split from the CD4+ cells. CDR3 length: 12 residues. V lost 3 bases to trimming and J lost 5 bases, with 8 bases between them. The V gene's germline CDR1 is KGHSH and CDR2 LQKENI. Per the original methods: Junction-only sequences without quality scores came from ImmunoSEQ, so filtering differed. This table comes from immunoSEQ multiplex PCR, and its TCRdb copy is limited to in-frame clones, with some not included. The V and J calls and clone size were taken over from that table, and D and trimming were inferred from the DNA. In the table there are 2 million to 2.5 million clones, 80% to 95% of which are singletons.

The chain uses TRBV18 and TRBJ2-7, with a weak D call TRBD1 (5 bases). This TCR came from a man between 18 and 29 years old in good health. Some clones in this sample may be carry-over from other donors' samples. Sequencing was carried out using naive CD4+ T cells from PBMCs. Documented subset: CD45RA+ positively selected. DNA of the CDR3: TGTGCCAGCTCACCGGTAGGGGACGAGCAGTACTTC. This encodes CASSPVGDEQYF.